The source of this T cell receptor (beta chain) is a study of blood T cell repertoires in COVID-19. Overall study: The samples span acute and convalescent COVID-19 from the United States, Italy and Spain.

Libraries were prepared by immunoSEQ multiplex PCR; TCRdb keeps only in-frame clonotypes and omits some of them. The repertoire includes tens of thousands of clones, around 83% of them detected once, and roughly 30% sits in the top ten. CDR1 SEHNR and CDR2 FQNEAQ come from the germline V gene (reference sequence). The CDR3 is made up of 12 amino acids. V was pared by 11 bases and J by 8 bases, with 16 bases between. The rearrangement links TRBV7-9 to TRBJ2-1; tentative D call: TRBD2 (6 bases). The receptor's source is an older man with acute or convalescent COVID-19. What was sequenced was peripheral blood. The DNA of the CDR3 is TGTGCCTCCCAGGACTCGGGGGATGAGCAGTTCTTC. It yields the protein CASQDSGDEQFF.